These T cell receptor beta chains were read from a single sample in a study of blood T cell repertoires in COVID-19. Data came from immunoSEQ multiplex PCR; TCRdb stores just in-frame clones and leaves some out. The data show around 200,000 clones, around 85% seen once. The material sequenced was peripheral blood. The receptors shown here come from a woman aged 55-75 years with COVID-19, enrolled during active disease. The CDR3 runs from the conserved cysteine through the conserved F or W.

cdr3_aa	v_call
CASSQRGYSNQPQHF	TRBV11-2
CSVGLAGARLETQYF	TRBV29-1
CASSFGVTGLEKLFF	TRBV27
CASSTDRENEKLFF	TRBV19
CASSRKPRATRNQETQYF	TRBV28
CASSSPGLAGAWSTGELFF	TRBV27
CASSLRTGLGGTGELFF	TRBV7-3
CASSLSRLAGGVGELFF	TRBV27
CATSEPGGQPQHF	TRBV24-1
CASSEGVWMNTEAFF	TRBV27
CATSRRLAGGRDTQYF	TRBV15
CASSPGSNRELFF	TRBV5-6
CASIGDYEQYF	TRBV6-5
CASSPSARGYGYTF	TRBV6-5
CASSPMSAGVVAKNIQYF	TRBV5-1
CATSGGRRTGELFF	TRBV24-1
CASRPSADTQYF	TRBV2
CASSRRDSSYEQYF	TRBV11-2
CASSLLGGGVNEKLFF	TRBV7-2
CATSRSRALPGDYGYTF	TRBV24-1
CATSDRGQGGTGELFF	TRBV24-1
CASSSLRGQRNTEAFF	TRBV4-1
CASSLRGQDYGYTF	TRBV7-2
CASSYDRGSYEQYF	TRBV6-5
CASSTGTGEGSRQPQHF	TRBV6-2/TRBV6-3
CASSSALAGRSTDTQYF	TRBV19
CASGPRTGGNEKLFF	TRBV12-5
CASSLERGQGTQYF	TRBV7-2
CASSLKTGDQPQHF	TRBV7-2
CASSLPPGRDNTGELFF	TRBV11-2
CASTGQGVYEQFF	TRBV27
CASSLVTGVAKNIQYF	TRBV5-1
CASSSSRLAGNYNEQFF	TRBV27
CASSRGGRYEQYF	TRBV11-3
CASSPQRLAGVTGANVLTF	TRBV7-3
CATSRAGTSGTNEQFF	TRBV15
CASSKQGFEQYF	TRBV6-5
CASSTTRTGELFF	TRBV5-4
CASSETSDRVSPLHF	TRBV6-1
CASSLGLAGGIEQFF	TRBV5-1
CASSFSGTGYEQYF	TRBV5-4
CATSRDRGWGNEKLFF	TRBV15
CASSIQGSRGEAFF	TRBV19
CASSWGEGNQPQHF	TRBV6-6
CASSLRTGGEHNYGYTF	TRBV5-1
CASSQSVGEDTQYF	TRBV4-2
CASSPSRGYTEAFF	TRBV28
CASSLVQGKNYEQYF	TRBV11-3
CAWKEGRDYGYTF	TRBV30
CASSLGRGADTQYF	TRBV5-4
CASNADRANTGELFF	TRBV3-1/TRBV3-2
CASSESSDNSPLHF	TRBV10-1
CASSQDFGRSSGNTIYF	TRBV14
CASSFSGYEQYF	TRBV7-9
CATSSRNTDRDPGNTIYF	TRBV15